These 11 T cell receptor beta chains share one sample of origin, sequenced in a study of Ad26.COV2.S vaccination and SARS-CoV-2 variants. TCRdb's table, derived via immunoSEQ multiplex PCR, lists solely in-frame clones and lacks some. The sample includes 300,000 to 400,000 clones, about nine tenths of them seen just once. This sample's treatment: roughly 19 received Ad26.COV2.S at low or high dose, single or two shots; a few received placebo; per-sample allocation not given. Vaccine and placebo recipients were sampled on day 63 after the first injection. The source was peripheral blood, collected in a trial of Ad26.COV2.S vaccine versus placebo. The receptors here all came from a person aged 18-65 years who received the Ad26.COV2.S COVID-19 vaccine or a placebo.

The CDR3, as DNA: TGTGCCAGCAGTACCACACGTGGTGGGAACACTGAAGCTTTCTTT. It translates to CASSTTRGGNTEAFF. J is TRBJ1-1 and V is TRBV6-5; D call uncertain. This CDR3 is built from 15 residues. Germline V CDR1 and CDR2: MNHEY, SVGAGI. Trimming shortened V by 5 bases and J by 1 base, and 14 bases separated the two germline ends.

This sequence joins TRBV19 and TRBJ1-1; 8 bases align to TRBD1. Looked up from germline, CDR1 is LNHDA and CDR2 is SQIVND (reference sequence). The CDR3 runs to 14 residues. Trimming at V came to 10 bases and at J to 3 bases, leaving 10 bases not matched to a gene. CDR3 amino acids: CATMTQGADTEAFF. CDR3 bases: TGTGCCACTATGACGCAGGGGGCGGACACTGAAGCTTTCTTT.

V gene TRBV7-9 combines with J gene TRBJ2-5; D perhaps matches TRBD1 (5 bases). The germline CDR1 and CDR2 sequences are SEHNR and FQNEAQ (reference sequence). CDR3 length: 12 residues. Trimming removed 4 bases at V and 7 bases at J, with 10 bases between. This CDR3 reads CASSSSQGTQYF. DNA of the CDR3: TGTGCCAGCAGCTCCTCCCAGGGGACCCAGTACTTC.

Concerning this clone: Other DNA sequences in the sample encode the same CDR3. The rearrangement joins TRBV5-1 to TRBJ1-1; D uncertain. The germline V gene encodes CDR1 SGHRS and CDR2 YFSETQ. The CDR3 totals 13 residues. Between the trimmed V and J ends, which lost 1 base and 5 bases, there was a span of 9 bases. The CDR3 loop is CASSLWGSTEAFF. The DNA for the CDR3 is TGCGCCAGCAGCTTGTGGGGTTCAACTGAAGCTTTCTTT. Full variable domain (missing parts from reference TRBV5-1 and TRBJ1-1): KAGVTQTPRYLIKTRGQQVTLSCSPISGHRSVSWYQQTPGQGLQFLFEYFSETQRNKGNFPGRFSGRQFSNSRSEMNVSTLELGDSALYLCASSLWGSTEAFFGQGTRLTVV.

This clone was counted once. The chain employs TRBV10-1 and TRBJ2-3; D possibly uses TRBD1 or TRBD2 (5 bases each). Germline V gene data show CDR1 as WNHNN and CDR2 as SYGVQD (reference sequence). Trimming left V 2 bases short and J 0 bases short, with 12 bases between. The CDR3 totals 16 residues. CDR3 residues: CASSEALGGSTDTQYF. CDR3 DNA sequence: TGCGCCAGCAGTGAGGCCCTTGGGGGTAGCACAGATACGCAGTATTTT.

This clone was seen only a few times. The V and J genes are TRBV5-1 and TRBJ1-5, with D unclear. This CDR3 is 14 amino acids long. Germline-derived CDR1 and CDR2 are SGHRS and YFSETQ. The ends were cut back, 4 bases at V and 1 base at J, with 9 bases in the middle. The CDR3 sequence: CASSAAPSNQPQHF. DNA of the CDR3: TGCGCCAGCAGCGCTGCACCAAGCAATCAGCCCCAGCATTTT.

The V call is TRBV3-1 (or the pseudogene TRBV3-2), the J call TRBJ2-1, with 14 bases matching TRBD2. After removal of 7 bases from V and 7 bases from J, the junction contained 6 bases not matched to a gene. Germline lookup yields CDR1 LGHDT and CDR2 YNNKEL (reference sequence). CDR3 length: 15 amino acids. The CDR3 sequence: CASTLTSGGGNEQFF. DNA for the CDR3: TGTGCCAGCACCCTGACTAGCGGGGGGGGGAATGAGCAGTTCTTC.

This clone has only one observation. This chain connects TRBV5-6 to TRBJ2-1; no definite D call. The CDR3 contains 11 residues. CDR1 is SGHDT, CDR2 YYEEEE, per germline. Trimming removed 0 bases from V and 14 bases from J, with 9 bases in between. The CDR3 spells CASSLEGAEFF. DNA of the CDR3: TGTGCCAGCAGCTTGGAGGGCGCGGAGTTCTTC.

The chain has TRBV28 and TRBJ2-7; tentative D call: TRBD2 (5 bases). Germline lookup yields CDR1 MDHEN and CDR2 SYDVKM. The CDR3 covers 11 residues. Trimming took off 8 bases at V and 5 bases at J, with 10 bases between the two ends. The CDR3 DNA sequence: TGTGCCAGCGTCGGGGTCCACGAGCAGTACTTC. Its protein is CASVGVHEQYF.

In DNA, the CDR3 is TGTGCCAGCAGTTTTGGAGATTTTAGCACAGATACGCAGTATTTT. It specifies CASSFGDFSTDTQYF. The chain has TRBV27 and TRBJ2-3; D is ambiguous. There are 15 residues in the CDR3. The germline V and J ends were trimmed by 3 bases and 0 bases, with 10 bases remaining between them. Germline V gene lookup returns CDR1 MNHEY and CDR2 SMNVEV (reference sequence).

Regarding this clone: Other DNA sequences in this sample translate to the same CDR3. The CDR3 region is CASSLVGGNTEAFF. The CDR3 DNA follows: TGTGCCAGCAGCTTGGTCGGGGGCAACACTGAAGCTTTCTTT. The chain is built from TRBV5-4 and TRBJ1-1; possibly TRBD1 for D (6 bases). Looked up from germline, CDR1 is SGHNT and CDR2 is YYREEE (reference sequence). The V and J ends lost 0 bases and 2 bases respectively, with 8 bases between them. CDR3 length: 14 amino acids.